These T cell receptor beta chains were read from a single sample in a study of Ad26.COV2.S vaccination and SARS-CoV-2 variants. Profiled with immunoSEQ multiplex PCR; TCRdb holds only in-frame clones, not every one. The data contain over 85,000 clones, around 80% of them singletons. Sequencing used peripheral blood, obtained after recovery from COVID-19. All receptors come from a human donor who had recovered from COVID-19. Each CDR3 is given with its conserved first and last residue. The order of the fields is V gene, clone size, J gene, D gene, CDR3 protein, CDR3 DNA. A D gene is named only where the DNA matches it firmly. Size tells how often a clone was seen (once, few, many) or the class of an expanded clone, and some rows leave it out.

v_gene: TRBV11-2
abundance: -
j_gene: TRBJ2-7
d_gene: -
CDR3aa: CASSSQTGSYEQYF
CDR3nt: TGTGCCAGCAGCTCACAAACAGGGTCCTACGAGCAGTACTTC

v_gene: TRBV18
abundance: few
j_gene: TRBJ2-2
d_gene: -
CDR3aa: CASSPRGLGSGTGELFF
CDR3nt: TGTGCCAGCTCACCACGCGGACTCGGAAGCGGCACCGGGGAGCTGTTTTTT

v_gene: TRBV3-1/TRBV3-2
abundance: -
j_gene: TRBJ2-7
d_gene: -
CDR3aa: CASSQERWGNEQYF
CDR3nt: TGTGCCAGCAGCCAAGAAAGGTGGGGAAACGAGCAGTACTTC

v_gene: TRBV27
abundance: -
j_gene: TRBJ1-4
d_gene: -
CDR3aa: CASRPMGSATNEKLFF
CDR3nt: TGTGCCAGCAGACCTATGGGGTCTGCAACTAATGAAAAACTGTTTTTT

v_gene: TRBV2
abundance: -
j_gene: TRBJ2-5
d_gene: -
CDR3aa: CASTVRILETQYF
CDR3nt: TGTGCCAGCACGGTTCGGATTCTGGAGACCCAGTACTTC

v_gene: TRBV3-1/TRBV3-2
abundance: few
j_gene: TRBJ2-2
d_gene: TRBD1
CDR3aa: CASSQAPSIGQGLTGELFF
CDR3nt: TGTGCCAGCAGCCAAGCTCCCAGCATCGGACAGGGTCTCACCGGGGAGCTGTTTTTT

v_gene: TRBV5-1
abundance: -
j_gene: TRBJ2-7
d_gene: -
CDR3aa: CASSLEGQGDSGQYF
CDR3nt: TGCGCCAGCAGCTTGGAAGGGCAGGGGGACTCGGGGCAGTACTTC

v_gene: TRBV28
abundance: few
j_gene: TRBJ2-3
d_gene: TRBD2
CDR3aa: CASSSRLAVSLKSTDTQYF
CDR3nt: TGTGCCAGCAGTTCCAGACTAGCGGTGAGCCTAAAGAGCACAGATACGCAGTATTTT

v_gene: TRBV4-1
abundance: -
j_gene: TRBJ1-5
d_gene: -
CDR3aa: CASSQEGYQPQHF
CDR3nt: TGCGCCAGCAGCCAAGAGGGCTATCAGCCCCAGCATTTT

v_gene: TRBV4-1
abundance: -
j_gene: TRBJ1-4
d_gene: TRBD1
CDR3aa: CASSQSGQAETNEKLFF
CDR3nt: TGCGCCAGCAGCCAATCCGGACAGGCAGAGACTAATGAAAAACTGTTTTTT

v_gene: TRBV3-1/TRBV3-2
abundance: -
j_gene: TRBJ1-4
d_gene: TRBD1
CDR3aa: CASSRGTGREKLFF
CDR3nt: TGTGCCAGCAGCAGAGGGACAGGGCGGGAAAAACTGTTTTTT

v_gene: TRBV7-6
abundance: -
j_gene: TRBJ2-2
d_gene: -
CDR3aa: CASSLGVRGNTGELFF
CDR3nt: TGTGCCAGCAGCTTAGGAGTCAGGGGGAACACCGGGGAGCTGTTTTTT

v_gene: TRBV28
abundance: -
j_gene: TRBJ1-6
d_gene: -
CDR3aa: CASSSYPSAERDSPLHF
CDR3nt: TGTGCCAGCAGTTCCTACCCCAGTGCGGAGAGGGATTCACCCCTCCACTTT

v_gene: TRBV19
abundance: -
j_gene: TRBJ1-2
d_gene: -
CDR3aa: CASRDGGFRNGYTF
CDR3nt: TGTGCCAGTAGGGACGGGGGATTTCGTAATGGCTACACCTTC

v_gene: TRBV6-2/TRBV6-3
abundance: -
j_gene: TRBJ2-5
d_gene: -
CDR3aa: CASSPFRQPGQETQYF
CDR3nt: TGTGCCAGCAGCCCTTTCCGTCAACCGGGCCAAGAGACCCAGTACTTC

v_gene: TRBV19
abundance: -
j_gene: TRBJ2-6
d_gene: TRBD1
CDR3aa: CASTALTGGRANVLTF
CDR3nt: TGTGCCAGTACCGCCCTAACAGGGGGACGGGCCAACGTCCTGACTTTC

v_gene: TRBV6-5
abundance: once
j_gene: TRBJ1-3
d_gene: -
CDR3aa: CASGASGTQGNTIYF
CDR3nt: TGTGCCAGCGGAGCGTCCGGGACCCAAGGAAACACCATATATTTT

v_gene: TRBV9
abundance: -
j_gene: TRBJ2-7
d_gene: -
CDR3aa: CASSVETGPGSYEQYF
CDR3nt: TGTGCCAGCAGCGTAGAGACAGGTCCAGGCTCCTACGAGCAGTACTTC

v_gene: TRBV5-1
abundance: few
j_gene: TRBJ2-5
d_gene: TRBD2
CDR3aa: CASSLGAGGKETQYF
CDR3nt: TGCGCCAGCAGCTTGGGCGCGGGGGGTAAAGAGACCCAGTACTTC

v_gene: TRBV2
abundance: -
j_gene: TRBJ2-5
d_gene: TRBD2
CDR3aa: CAITGGFGQTQYF
CDR3nt: TGTGCCATCACGGGGGGATTCGGACAGACCCAGTACTTC

v_gene: TRBV10-3
abundance: -
j_gene: TRBJ2-7
d_gene: -
CDR3aa: CAISGGPWDEQYF
CDR3nt: TGTGCCATCAGTGGCGGACCTTGGGACGAGCAGTACTTC

v_gene: TRBV2
abundance: -
j_gene: TRBJ2-1
d_gene: -
CDR3aa: CASKEVTYNEQFF
CDR3nt: TGTGCCAGCAAAGAAGTTACCTACAATGAGCAGTTCTTC

v_gene: TRBV19
abundance: -
j_gene: TRBJ2-2
d_gene: TRBD2
CDR3aa: CASKAGVPTGELFF
CDR3nt: TGTGCCAGTAAAGCGGGGGTTCCCACCGGGGAGCTGTTTTTT

v_gene: TRBV2
abundance: -
j_gene: TRBJ1-2
d_gene: -
CDR3aa: CASPTGSYGYTF
CDR3nt: TGTGCCAGTCCGACAGGCTCCTATGGCTACACCTTC